This TCR beta chain was sequenced during a study of human thymus T cells. Findings of the study overall: Thymic and blood repertoires seemed to show skewed V and J gene use. Highly overlapping thymic repertoires among unrelated individuals were reported in related research.

This table comes from immunoSEQ multiplex PCR, and its TCRdb copy is limited to in-frame clones, with some not included. The data show tens of thousands of clones, about 95% seen once. CDR3 length: 13 residues. V lost 0 bases, J lost 6 bases, and 11 bases lay in between. Germline V CDR1 and CDR2: GTSNPN, SVGIG (reference sequence). Corrective cardiac operations yielded the resected thymus tissue. Congenital heart defects were the reason for the corrective surgery that the donors, healthy Finnish infants, were having. About this clone: Its antigen is undetermined.

Source material: thymus tissue. The TCR was taken from a girl younger than two with a congenital heart defect but otherwise immunologically healthy. This chain links TRBV30 with TRBJ1-2, with D tentatively TRBD1 (6 bases). The CDR3 is CAWSVQGLDGYTF. For the CDR3, the DNA is TGTGCCTGGAGTGTACAGGGTTTAGATGGCTACACCTTC.